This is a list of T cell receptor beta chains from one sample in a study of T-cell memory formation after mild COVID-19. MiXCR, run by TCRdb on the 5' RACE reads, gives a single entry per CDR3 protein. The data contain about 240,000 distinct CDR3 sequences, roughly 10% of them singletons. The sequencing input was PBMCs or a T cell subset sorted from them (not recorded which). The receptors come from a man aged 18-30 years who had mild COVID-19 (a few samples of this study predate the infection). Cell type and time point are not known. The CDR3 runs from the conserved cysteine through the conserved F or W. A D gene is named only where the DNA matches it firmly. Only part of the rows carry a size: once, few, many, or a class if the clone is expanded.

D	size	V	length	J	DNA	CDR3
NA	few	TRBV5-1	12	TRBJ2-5	TGCGCCACCGGGGAGATCGGAGAGACCCAGTACTTC	CATGEIGETQYF
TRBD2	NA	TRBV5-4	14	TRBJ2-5	TGTGCCATCAACGGGGAGGGGACGGTGGAGACCCAGTACTTC	CAINGEGTVETQYF
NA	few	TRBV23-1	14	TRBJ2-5	TGCGCCAGCAGTCAGGACAAGTACCAAGAGACCCAGTACTTC	CASSQDKYQETQYF
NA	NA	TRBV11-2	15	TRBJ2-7	TGTGCCAGCAGCTTAGGTTTGGGGGCTGACTACGAGCAGTACTTC	CASSLGLGADYEQYF
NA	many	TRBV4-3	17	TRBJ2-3	TGCGCCAGCAGCCAAGATTGGGTGGGGGGGCCAACAGATACGCAGTATTTT	CASSQDWVGGPTDTQYF
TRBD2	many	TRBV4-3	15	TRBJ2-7	TGCGCCAGCAGCCAAGAAGCTAGCGGGGTTTCCGAGCAGTACTTC	CASSQEASGVSEQYF
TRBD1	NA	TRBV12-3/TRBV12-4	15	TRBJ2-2	TGTGCCAGCAGTTTAGGTACAGGGGACACCGGGGAGCTGTTTTTT	CASSLGTGDTGELFF
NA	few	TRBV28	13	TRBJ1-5	TGTGCCAGCAGCATATCAGGGGAGTGGGCCCAGCATTTT	CASSISGEWAQHF
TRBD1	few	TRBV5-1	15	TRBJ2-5	TGCGCCAGCACCCTCAGGACAGGGGGCCAAGAGACCCAGTACTTC	CASTLRTGGQETQYF
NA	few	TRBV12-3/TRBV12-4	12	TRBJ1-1	TGTGCCAGCACTCTTCAGGGCACTGAAGCTTTCTTT	CASTLQGTEAFF
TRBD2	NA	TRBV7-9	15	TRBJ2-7	TGTGCCAGCAGCCTCACTAGCGGGGAACTTTACGAGCAGTACTTC	CASSLTSGELYEQYF
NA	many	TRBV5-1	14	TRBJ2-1	TGCGCCAGCAGCTTGGCCGGGCTAGCCGATGAGCAGTTCTTC	CASSLAGLADEQFF
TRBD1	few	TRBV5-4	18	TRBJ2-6	TGTGCCAGCAGCACCCGGACAGGGGGCGCTTCTGGGGCCAACGTCCTGACTTTC	CASSTRTGGASGANVLTF
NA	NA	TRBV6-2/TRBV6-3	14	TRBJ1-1	TGTGCCAGCAGTTACGGGGGGGTCGACACTGAAGCTTTCTTT	CASSYGGVDTEAFF
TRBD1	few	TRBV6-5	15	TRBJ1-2	TGTGCCAGCAGTTACCGGGGGACAGGGGCTTATGGCTACACCTTC	CASSYRGTGAYGYTF
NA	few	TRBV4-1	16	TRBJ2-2	TGCGCCAGCAGCCAAGGTAGGGGACGATTCACCGGGGAGCTGTTTTTT	CASSQGRGRFTGELFF
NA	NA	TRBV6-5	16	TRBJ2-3	TGTGCCAGCAGTTACTCTGGGGACCGAACCGGAGATACGCAGTATTTT	CASSYSGDRTGDTQYF
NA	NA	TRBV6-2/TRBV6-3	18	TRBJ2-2	TGTGCCAGCAGTGCTCTACGGCGACTTAGCCCACACACCGGGGAGCTGTTTTTT	CASSALRRLSPHTGELFF
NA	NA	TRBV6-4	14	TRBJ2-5	TGTGCCAGCAGTGACCCCGGTTGGGGTGAGACCCAGTACTTC	CASSDPGWGETQYF
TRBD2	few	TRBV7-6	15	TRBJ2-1	TGTGCCAGCAGCCCTCGGACTAGCGGGGAGGATGAGCAGTTCTTC	CASSPRTSGEDEQFF
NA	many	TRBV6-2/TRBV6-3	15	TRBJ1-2	TGTGCCAGCAGTATCTCAGGCGTCGCTAACTATGGCTACACCTTC	CASSISGVANYGYTF
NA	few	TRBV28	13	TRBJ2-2	TGTGCCAGCAGTTTATTAGCCCCCGGGGAGCTGTTTTTT	CASSLLAPGELFF
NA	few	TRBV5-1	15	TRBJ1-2	TGCGCCAGCAGGGGTGACAGGATCACTAACTATGGCTACACCTTC	CASRGDRITNYGYTF
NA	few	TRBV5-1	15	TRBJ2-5	TGCGCCAGCAGCTTTTCAGGACTATCCCAAGAGACCCAGTACTTC	CASSFSGLSQETQYF
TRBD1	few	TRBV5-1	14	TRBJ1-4	TGCGCCAGCAGCCCGACAGGGGGGGACGAAAAACTGTTTTTT	CASSPTGGDEKLFF
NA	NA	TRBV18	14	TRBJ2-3	TGTGCCAGCTCACGAGTGGCGTGGGGAGATACGCAGTATTTT	CASSRVAWGDTQYF
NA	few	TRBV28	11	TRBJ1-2	TGTGCCAGCAGACCCAGTTATTCGGGGACCTTC	CASRPSYSGTF
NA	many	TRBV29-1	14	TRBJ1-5	TGCAGCGTACCGACAGACACTATCAATCAGCCCCAGCATTTT	CSVPTDTINQPQHF
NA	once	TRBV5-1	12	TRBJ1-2	TGCGCCAGCAGCTGGACAAACTATGGCTACACCTTC	CASSWTNYGYTF
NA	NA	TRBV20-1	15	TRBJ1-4	TGCAGTGCTCTAGTATCCCGTGCAACTAATGAAAAACTGTTTTTT	CSALVSRATNEKLFF
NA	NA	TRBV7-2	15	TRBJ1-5	TGTGCCAGCAGCTCATCACCGGGTGCTAATCAGCCCCAGCATTTT	CASSSSPGANQPQHF
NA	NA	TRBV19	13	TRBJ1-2	TGTGCAACTTCAGGGTTACCTAACTATGGCTACACCTTC	CATSGLPNYGYTF
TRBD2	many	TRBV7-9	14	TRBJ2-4	TGTGCCAGCACCCCTGGGACTAGCGGGGATCAGCACCACTTC	CASTPGTSGDQHHF
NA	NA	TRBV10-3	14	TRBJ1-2	TGTGCCATCAGTGCCGGGGCCGTGACCTATGGCTACACCTTC	CAISAGAVTYGYTF
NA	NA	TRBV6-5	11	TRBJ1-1	TGTGCCAGCAATAGGGGGACTGAAGCTTTCTTT	CASNRGTEAFF
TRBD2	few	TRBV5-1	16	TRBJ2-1	TGCGCCAGCAGGGCCACTAGCGGGGGTTCCTACAATGAGCAGTTCTTC	CASRATSGGSYNEQFF
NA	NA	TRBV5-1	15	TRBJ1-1	TGCGCCAGCAGCTTGGCTGGCAGTGGGGACACTGAAGCTTTCTTT	CASSLAGSGDTEAFF